This TCR beta chain was captured by sequencing in a study of spatial heterogeneity in lung cancer. Study summary: Detection of beta-chain sequences consistently exceeded that of alpha-chain sequences. Each distinct TCR and UMI combination averaged more than ten appearances in raw reads. Points from the study as a whole: The appearance of ubiquitous expanded tumor TCRs in blood was greater at resection than follow-up.

Single TCR cDNA molecules each had their own unique molecular identifier. TCRdb re-analysed the 5' RACE reads in MiXCR, keeping a single row per CDR3 protein. This table holds roughly 7,300 distinct CDR3 sequences, about 19% found once. Noted time point: sample taken at primary tumor resection. Researchers sequenced whole RNA taken from tumor, nontumor lung or frozen PBMC without sorting. This clonotype has more than one count but fewer than ten. Antigen: not known. The CDR3 sequence is 15 residues long. The J segment lost 6 bases and the V segment lost 5 bases, leaving 13 bases of the junction unmatched. Germline V gives CDR1 MDHEN, CDR2 SYDVKM.

Sample: PBMCs, taken at surgery. The receptor was isolated from a female donor with early-stage non-small cell lung cancer. The V call is TRBV28, the J call TRBJ2-7; 7 bases map to TRBD2. For the CDR3, the DNA is TGTGCCAGCAGTCCCCCGCCTGGGGGAGGGCCCGAGCAGTACTTC. It yields the protein CASSPPPGGGPEQYF.